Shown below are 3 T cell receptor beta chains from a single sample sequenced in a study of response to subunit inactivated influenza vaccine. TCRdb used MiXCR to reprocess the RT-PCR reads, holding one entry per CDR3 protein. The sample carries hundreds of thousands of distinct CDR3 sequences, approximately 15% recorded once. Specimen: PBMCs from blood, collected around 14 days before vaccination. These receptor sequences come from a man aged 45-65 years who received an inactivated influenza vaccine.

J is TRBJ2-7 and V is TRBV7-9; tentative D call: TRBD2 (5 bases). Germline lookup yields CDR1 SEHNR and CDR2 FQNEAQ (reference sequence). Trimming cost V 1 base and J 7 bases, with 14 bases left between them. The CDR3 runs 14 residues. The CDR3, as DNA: TGTGCCAGCAGCTTAGACCCCTGGGGAGTTGAGCAGTACTTC. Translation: CASSLDPWGVEQYF.

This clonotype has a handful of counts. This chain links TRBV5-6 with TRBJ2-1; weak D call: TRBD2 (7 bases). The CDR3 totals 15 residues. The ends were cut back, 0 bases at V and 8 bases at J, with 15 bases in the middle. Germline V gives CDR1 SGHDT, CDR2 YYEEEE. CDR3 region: CASSLVWGGQDEQFF. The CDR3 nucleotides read TGTGCCAGCAGCTTGGTTTGGGGGGGGCAGGATGAGCAGTTCTTC.

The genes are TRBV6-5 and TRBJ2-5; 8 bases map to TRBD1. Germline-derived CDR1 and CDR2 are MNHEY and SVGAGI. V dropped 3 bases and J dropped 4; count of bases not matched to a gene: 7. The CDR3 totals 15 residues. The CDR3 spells CASSYGQGAGETQYF. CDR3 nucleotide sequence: TGTGCCAGCAGTTATGGGCAGGGGGCGGGAGAGACCCAGTACTTC.